Following are 12 T cell receptor beta chains from one sample sequenced in a study of beta chain bispecific antibodies for T cell cancers. TCRdb reprocessed the 5' RACE reads with MiXCR, giving one entry per CDR3 protein. Of roughly 15,000 distinct CDR3 sequences listed, approximately 2% are singletons. These receptors lack a known antigen. Study-wide points: The leukemia cells, rather than normal T cells, gave most of the targeted TRBV signal.

Either OKT3 anti-CD3 antibody or CD3/CD28 beads expanded T cells from blood mononuclear cells over roughly 3 days. The sequenced sample was healthy donor T cells cultured with leukemia cells. The receptors originated from a human donor in good health. Some clones in this sample may be carry-over from other donors' samples.

A few counts support this clonotype. The CDR3 here is CASTGQGAWDTEAFF. CDR3 nucleotides: TGTGCCAGCACGGGACAGGGGGCGTGGGACACTGAAGCTTTCTTT. The rearrangement uses TRBV2 and TRBJ1-1; 12 bases fit TRBD1. CDR1 is SNHLY and CDR2 is FYNNEI in the germline V gene. This CDR3 region has 15 residues. V was pared by 7 bases and J by 3 bases, with 6 bases of the junction left unmatched. The whole variable domain, filled in from reference TRBV2 and TRBJ1-1, reads EPEVTQTPSHQVTQMGQEVILRCVPISNHLYFYWYRQILGQKVEFLVSFYNNEISEKSEIFDDQFSVERPDGSNFTLKIRSTKLEDSAMYFCASTGQGAWDTEAFFGQGTRLTVV.

The table lists this clonotype with a count of one. The chain is built from TRBV28 and TRBJ1-2; D possibly corresponds to TRBD1 (5 bases). The CDR3 sequence is 13 residues long. The V end lost 6 bases, the J end lost 4 bases, and 12 bases lay between the germline ends. Per germline, CDR1 MDHEN and CDR2 SYDVKM. The DNA of the CDR3 is TGTGCCAGCAGGGGTTGGGGCAGCTATGGCTACACCTTC. Translation gives CASRGWGSYGYTF.

This clonotype was picked up many times. The gene calls are TRBV10-3 and TRBJ2-1; D is unresolved. The V and J ends lost 2 bases and 8 bases respectively, with 7 bases between them. From germline, CDR1 is ENHRY and CDR2 SYGVKD. The CDR3 sequence is 12 residues long. The CDR3: CAISEGVDEQFF. The CDR3, as DNA: TGTGCCATCAGTGAGGGAGTGGATGAGCAGTTCTTC.

This clonotype appeared many times. The chain is built from TRBV27 and TRBJ1-5; D not resolved. V lost 5 bases, J lost 3 bases, and 11 bases lay in between. Per germline, CDR1 MNHEY and CDR2 SMNVEV (reference sequence). CDR3 size: 14 residues. The CDR3 here is CASSDGPINQPQHF. CDR3 sequence (DNA): TGTGCCAGCAGTGATGGACCGATCAATCAGCCCCAGCATTTT.

This clonotype was recorded many times. This sequence joins TRBV4-1 and TRBJ2-3; 10 bases agree with TRBD1. CDR1 and CDR2 (germline): MGHRA, YSYEKL. The CDR3 spans 17 residues. V shed 1 base, J shed 2 bases, and the junction held 6 bases outside the gene matches. The CDR3 DNA reads as TGCGCCAGCAGCCAAGCGACAGGGGGCCTCGCCACAGATACGCAGTATTTT. It is translated as CASSQATGGLATDTQYF.

This clonotype was counted ten times or more. This chain connects TRBV19 to TRBJ2-1; D unclear. Deletions cut 4 bases from V and 4 bases from J, with 5 bases between. The CDR3 is made up of 12 amino acids. Germline lookup yields CDR1 LNHDA and CDR2 SQIVND (reference sequence). The DNA of the CDR3 is TGTGCCAGTAGTAATCCGTACAATGAGCAGTTCTTC. This encodes CASSNPYNEQFF.

This clonotype was seen repeatedly, ten times or more. The V gene is TRBV12-3 or TRBV12-4, the J gene TRBJ2-7, with D unresolved. This CDR3 is 15 amino acids long. The germline V and J ends were trimmed by 3 bases and 0 bases, with 12 bases remaining between them. The CDR3 DNA sequence: TGTGCCAGCAGTTTGGGTATCATGAGCTCCTACGAGCAGTACTTC. Residues: CASSLGIMSSYEQYF.

This clonotype was seen repeatedly, ten times or more. For the CDR3, the DNA is TGTGCCAGCAGCGCATATTCTAGTGGCAGGGTGAACACCGGGGAGCTGTTTTTT. Amino acids: CASSAYSSGRVNTGELFF. V and J are TRBV11-2 and TRBJ2-2; TRBD1 is a possible D gene (5 bases). Trimming stripped 5 bases from V and 1 base from J, with 20 bases between. CDR3 length: 18 residues. Germline V gene data show CDR1 as SGHAT and CDR2 as FQNNGV.

This clonotype was observed many times. The chain combines TRBV6-5 with TRBJ2-7, with D unclear. The germline V gene encodes CDR1 MNHEY and CDR2 SVGAGI. This CDR3 comprises 15 residues. The V end lost 0 bases, the J end lost 3 bases, and 12 bases lay between the germline ends. The CDR3, as DNA: TGTGCCAGCAGTTACTCGAACCAGGAAGGCTACGAGCAGTACTTC. Translating it yields CASSYSNQEGYEQYF.

This clonotype was recorded at least ten times. The rearrangement joins TRBV7-9 to TRBJ2-2; TRBD2 aligns across 7 bases. The CDR3 covers 16 residues. With V trimmed by 6 bases and J by 3 bases, 10 bases remained unmatched. The germline V gene has CDR1 SEHNR and CDR2 FQNEAQ (reference sequence). The CDR3 here is CASSEDGGGHTGELFF. CDR3 nucleotide sequence: TGTGCCAGCAGTGAAGACGGCGGGGGACACACCGGGGAGCTGTTTTTT.

This clonotype was seen many times. The V gene is TRBV28, the J gene TRBJ2-7, with 10 bases identical to TRBD2. Per germline, CDR1 MDHEN and CDR2 SYDVKM. The CDR3 covers 13 residues. Trimming at V came to 4 bases and at J to 7 bases, leaving 4 bases not matched to a gene. The CDR3 region has the DNA TGTGCCAGCAGTTCCCGACTAGCGGGTGAGCAGTACTTC. The encoded protein is CASSSRLAGEQYF. The full variable domain, its missing parts supplied by reference TRBV28 and TRBJ2-7, is DVKVTQSSRYLVKRTGEKVFLECVQDMDHENMFWYRQDPGLGLRLIYFSYDVKMKEKGDIPEGYSVSREKKERFSLILESASTNQTSMYLCASSSRLAGEQYFGPGTRLTVT.

This clonotype was picked up many times. The chain is built from TRBV6-5 and TRBJ1-1; D is unresolved. The germline V and J ends were trimmed by 6 bases and 6 bases, with 14 bases remaining between them. CDR3 length equals 13 residues. Germline V gives CDR1 MNHEY, CDR2 SVGAGI. The CDR3 sequence is CASSLGPTAEAFF. The CDR3 DNA reads TGTGCCAGCAGCCTCGGGCCAACGGCTGAAGCTTTCTTT.